The text below deals with one T cell receptor beta chain. The ends were cut back, 5 bases at V and 3 bases at J, with 11 bases in the middle. CDR1 and CDR2 from the germline V gene are SQVTM and ANQGSEA. The CDR3 is made up of 13 amino acids. Libraries were prepared by immunoSEQ multiplex PCR; TCRdb keeps only in-frame clonotypes and omits some of them. The data contain 300,000 to 400,000 clones, over 75% of them seen just once; the ten biggest clones take up around 0.97%. The sample is drawn from a study of blood T cell repertoires in COVID-19. Participants' reported clinical history set cohort assignment.

The receptor was derived from a woman aged 25 to 39 with acute COVID-19. The chain carries TRBV29-1 and TRBJ2-4, with a weak D call TRBD1 (6 bases). The sequencing sample was made of PBMCs or T cells enriched from blood (not recorded which). The CDR3 DNA reads TGCAGCGTTAGCCGGGACAACAAAAACATTCAGTACTTC. This translates into CSVSRDNKNIQYF.